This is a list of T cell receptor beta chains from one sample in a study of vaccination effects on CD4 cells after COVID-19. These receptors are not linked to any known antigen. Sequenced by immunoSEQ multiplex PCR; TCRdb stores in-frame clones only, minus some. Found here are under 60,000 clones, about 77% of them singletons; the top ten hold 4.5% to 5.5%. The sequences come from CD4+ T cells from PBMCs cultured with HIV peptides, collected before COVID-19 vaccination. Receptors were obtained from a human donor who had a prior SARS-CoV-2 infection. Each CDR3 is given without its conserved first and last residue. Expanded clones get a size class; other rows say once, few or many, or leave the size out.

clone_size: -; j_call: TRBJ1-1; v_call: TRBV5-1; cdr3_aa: ASSLGVDGTEAF
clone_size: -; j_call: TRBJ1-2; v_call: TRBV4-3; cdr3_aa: ASSPTGDPNYGYT
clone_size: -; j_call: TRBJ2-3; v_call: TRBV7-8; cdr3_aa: ASSLAPLTPRKDTQY
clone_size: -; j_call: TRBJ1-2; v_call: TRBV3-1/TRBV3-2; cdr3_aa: ASSLEAYGYT
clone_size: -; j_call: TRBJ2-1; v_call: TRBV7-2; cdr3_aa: ASSPRGQTGTEQF
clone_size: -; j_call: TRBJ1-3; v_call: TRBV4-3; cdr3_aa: ASSQEGVRGSGNTIY
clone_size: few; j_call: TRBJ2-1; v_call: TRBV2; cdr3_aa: ASSKSGSQYNEQF
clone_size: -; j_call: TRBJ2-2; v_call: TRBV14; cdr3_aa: ASSRRAGELF
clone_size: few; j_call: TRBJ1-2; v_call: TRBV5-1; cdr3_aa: ASSPGTGGYGYT
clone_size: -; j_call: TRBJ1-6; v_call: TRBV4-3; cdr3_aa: ASSQDHGRSYNSPLH
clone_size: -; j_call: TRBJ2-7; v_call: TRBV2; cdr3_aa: ASIRDRDYEQY
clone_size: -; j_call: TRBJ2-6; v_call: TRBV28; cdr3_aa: ASSLGMPGANVLT
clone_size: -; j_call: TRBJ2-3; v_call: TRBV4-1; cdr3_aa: ASSAAVSTDTQY
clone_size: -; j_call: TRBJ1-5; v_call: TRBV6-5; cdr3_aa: ASSPTYRGEQPQH
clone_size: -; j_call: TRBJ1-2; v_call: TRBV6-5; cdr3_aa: ASLPPGVDYGYT
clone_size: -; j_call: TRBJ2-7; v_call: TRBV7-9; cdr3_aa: ASSAADMFSYEQY
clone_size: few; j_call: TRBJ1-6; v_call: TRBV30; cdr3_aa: AWRVFPNSPLH
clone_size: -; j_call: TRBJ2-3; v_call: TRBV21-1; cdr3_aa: ASSSALSTDTQY
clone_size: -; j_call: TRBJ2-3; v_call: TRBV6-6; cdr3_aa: ASSYSGDREEDTQY
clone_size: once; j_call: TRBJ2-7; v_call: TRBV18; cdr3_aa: ASSVTSGDHYEQY
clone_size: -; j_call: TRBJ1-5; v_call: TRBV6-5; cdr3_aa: ASSSSRGTQH
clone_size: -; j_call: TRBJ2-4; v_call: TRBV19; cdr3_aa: ASKDYYSGRDIQY
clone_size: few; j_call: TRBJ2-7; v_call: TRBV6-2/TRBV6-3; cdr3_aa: ASSYIRTGDYEQY
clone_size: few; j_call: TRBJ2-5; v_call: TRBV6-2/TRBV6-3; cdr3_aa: ASSWGYDRTIQETQY
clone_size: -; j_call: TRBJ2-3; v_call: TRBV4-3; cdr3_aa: ASSQDLSSGGYDTQY
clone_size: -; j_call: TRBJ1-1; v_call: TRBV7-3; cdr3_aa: ASSSRGGVGNTEAF
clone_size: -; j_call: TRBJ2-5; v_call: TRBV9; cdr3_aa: ASSPFRAEETQY
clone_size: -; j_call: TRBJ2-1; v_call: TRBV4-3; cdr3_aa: ASSQGGYNEQF